The rows below give T cell receptor beta chains drawn from one sample of a study of a mutant IDH1 vaccine in newly diagnosed glioma. The protocol was immunoSEQ multiplex PCR, while the TCRdb copy is restricted to in-frame clones and leaves out a portion. The profile shows approximately 25,000 clones, 82% of them singletons. These receptors lack a known antigen. The sequences come from PBMCs, collected from a glioma patient whose treatment included an IDH1 peptide vaccine. The receptors here all came from a man aged 40-49 years with glioma. Some clones in this sample may be carry-over from other donors' samples. CDR3s include the opening cysteine and the closing phenylalanine or tryptophan. Each record gives: J gene, V gene, clone size, CDR3 protein. Where a row states a size, it is once, few, many or the class of an expanded clone; other rows omit it.

>TRBJ1-1|TRBV28|NA
CAGKNQGRGTEAFF
>TRBJ2-2|TRBV7-7|NA
CASSLKPTGELFF
>TRBJ1-1|TRBV7-9|NA
CASSTYPPRGVNTEAFF
>TRBJ1-2|TRBV4-2|NA
CASSQDLTGERDYGYTF
>TRBJ1-1|TRBV7-9|few
CASSLEGLDGILTEAFF
>TRBJ2-3|TRBV10-3|NA
CAISEGQPSTDTQYF
>TRBJ1-2|TRBV7-3|once
CASSLNGAGYGYTF
>TRBJ2-7|TRBV20-1|few
CSASGAYEQYF
>TRBJ2-5|TRBV30|NA
CAFNRMTSGGETQYF
>TRBJ1-6|TRBV5-1|NA
CASTEDYNSPLHF
>TRBJ2-4|TRBV5-1|NA
CASSLSQGSTKNIQYF
>TRBJ2-1|TRBV5-6|NA
CASTLLRGGEEQFF
>TRBJ2-1|TRBV25-1|NA
CASGKASYNEQFF
>TRBJ1-4|TRBV19|once
CASSRPTGNEKLFF
>TRBJ1-4|TRBV18|NA
CASSPLGRTNEKLFF
>TRBJ1-5|TRBV18|NA
CASSLGPTSQPQHF
>TRBJ2-5|TRBV5-6|NA
CASSAPTPAGDQETQYF
>TRBJ2-7|TRBV5-1|NA
CASSLGPGVTTRGSEQYF
>TRBJ2-3|TRBV6-1|once
CASRRTGLTDTQYF
>TRBJ2-6|TRBV30|NA
CAWSPPGFSGANVLTF
>TRBJ1-2|TRBV5-6|NA
CASSPLRGSNYGYTF
>TRBJ2-7|TRBV7-8|NA
CASSLAPGGTYEQYF
>TRBJ2-7|TRBV6-5|NA
CASSYYSGGQPYEQYF
>TRBJ2-3|TRBV5-1|once
CASSLAGGPTDTQYF
>TRBJ1-6|TRBV10-3|NA
CAITGTVNSPLHF
>TRBJ2-5|TRBV5-4|once
CASRGTSGETQYF
>TRBJ2-1|TRBV30|NA
CAWNGLVGYNEQFF
>TRBJ1-5|TRBV15|few
CATSTRAYSNQPQHF
>TRBJ1-2|TRBV5-6|NA
CASSLWGAEYGYTF
>TRBJ2-7|TRBV5-4|NA
CASSLAGGEQQYF
>TRBJ2-7|TRBV6-1|NA
CASREFYEQYF
>TRBJ1-2|TRBV28|NA
CASSEDRDGAAYGYTF
>TRBJ1-1|TRBV7-9|NA
CASSQVLIQNTEAFF
>TRBJ1-5|TRBV28|NA
CASSLGQSNQPQHF
>TRBJ2-5|TRBV30|NA
CAWSTPGYQYF
>TRBJ2-1|TRBV6-1|few
CASSLVVLDEQFF
>TRBJ2-7|TRBV30|NA
CAWRGGSYEQYF
>TRBJ1-5|TRBV4-2|NA
CASNSDRASNQPQHF
>TRBJ1-5|TRBV10-2|NA
CASSVFHAMISNQPQHF
>TRBJ1-2|TRBV30|NA
CAWISNYGYTF
>TRBJ2-3|TRBV18|NA
CASSPPSGGLDTQYF
>TRBJ1-4|TRBV5-6|NA
CASSWGRVLNEKLFF
>TRBJ1-6|TRBV19|NA
CASSFQGKVNSPLHF
>TRBJ2-5|TRBV11-2|NA
CASSLVYGAAAQYF
>TRBJ2-7|TRBV9|NA
CASSPDGTLAPYEQYF
>TRBJ2-2|TRBV10-1|few
CARSGSGTGELFF
>TRBJ2-7|TRBV5-1|NA
CASSPAGFRNEQYF
>TRBJ1-5|TRBV18|NA
CASSPGLRNQPQHF
>TRBJ2-5|TRBV7-9|NA
CASSDLEPQETQYF
>TRBJ1-4|TRBV6-1|NA
CASGRGQGNEKLFF
>TRBJ2-5|TRBV5-1|once
CASSLPAGGETQYF
>TRBJ2-3|TRBV5-5|NA
CASSLNSFTDTQYF
>TRBJ2-7|TRBV4-1|NA
CASSQDPGTSPDEQYF
>TRBJ2-7|TRBV5-1|NA
CASSHLRSGTYEQYF
>TRBJ1-4|TRBV10-3|NA
CAISGSSGEKLFF
>TRBJ2-1|TRBV25-1|NA
CASSERTSGAYNEQFF
>TRBJ1-1|TRBV6-6|NA
CASSYRIRGSDTEAFF
>TRBJ1-2|TRBV29-1|NA
CSARRAARRDLLNYGYTF